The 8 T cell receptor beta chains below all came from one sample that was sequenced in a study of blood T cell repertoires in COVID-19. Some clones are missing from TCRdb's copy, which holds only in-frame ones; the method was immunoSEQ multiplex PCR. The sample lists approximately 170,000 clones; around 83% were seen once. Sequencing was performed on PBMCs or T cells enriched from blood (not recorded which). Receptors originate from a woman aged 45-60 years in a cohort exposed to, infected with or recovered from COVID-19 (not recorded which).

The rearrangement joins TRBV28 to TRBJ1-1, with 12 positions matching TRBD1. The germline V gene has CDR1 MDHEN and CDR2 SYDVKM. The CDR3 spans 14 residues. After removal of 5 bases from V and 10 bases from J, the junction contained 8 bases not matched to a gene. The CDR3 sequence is CASSPPRDRGRAFF. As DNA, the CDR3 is TGTGCCAGCAGTCCCCCCAGGGACAGGGGGCGAGCTTTCTTT. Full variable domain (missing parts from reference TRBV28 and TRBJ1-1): DVKVTQSSRYLVKRTGEKVFLECVQDMDHENMFWYRQDPGLGLRLIYFSYDVKMKEKGDIPEGYSVSREKKERFSLILESASTNQTSMYLCASSPPRDRGRAFFGQGTRLTVV.

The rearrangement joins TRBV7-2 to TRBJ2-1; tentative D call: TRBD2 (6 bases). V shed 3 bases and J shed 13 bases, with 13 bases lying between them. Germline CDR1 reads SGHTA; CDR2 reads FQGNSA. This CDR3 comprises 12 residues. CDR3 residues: CASSFPGGLQFF. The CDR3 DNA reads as TGTGCCAGCAGCTTCCCCGGGGGACTCCAGTTCTTC.

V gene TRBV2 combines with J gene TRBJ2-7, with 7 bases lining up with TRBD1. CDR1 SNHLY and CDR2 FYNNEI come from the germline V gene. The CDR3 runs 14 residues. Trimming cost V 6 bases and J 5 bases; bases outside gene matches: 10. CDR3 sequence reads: CASSERQGSNEQYF. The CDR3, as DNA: TGTGCCAGCAGCGAGCGACAGGGATCCAACGAGCAGTACTTC.

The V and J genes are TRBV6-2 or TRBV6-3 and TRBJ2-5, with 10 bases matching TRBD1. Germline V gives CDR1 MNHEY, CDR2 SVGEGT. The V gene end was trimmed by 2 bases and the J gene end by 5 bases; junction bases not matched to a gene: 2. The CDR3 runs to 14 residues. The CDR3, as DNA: TGTGCCAGCAGTTACCGACAGGGGGCGGAGACCCAGTACTTC. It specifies CASSYRQGAETQYF.

CDR3 sequence (DNA): TGTGCCAGCAGTCCACAGGGGTTTGGTGACACAGATACGCAGTATTTT. Translated, it gives CASSPQGFGDTDTQYF. The chain is built from TRBV2 and TRBJ2-3, with 7 bases matching TRBD1. Germline CDR1 is SNHLY and CDR2 is FYNNEI. V lost 5 bases, J lost 2 bases, and 10 bases stayed unmatched. CDR3 length: 16 amino acids.

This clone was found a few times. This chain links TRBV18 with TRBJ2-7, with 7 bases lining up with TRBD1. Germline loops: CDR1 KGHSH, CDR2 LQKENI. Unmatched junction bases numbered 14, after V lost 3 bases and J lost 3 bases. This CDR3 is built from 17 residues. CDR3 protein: CASSPLVGQSQDYEQYF. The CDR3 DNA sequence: TGTGCCAGCTCACCTCTAGTGGGACAGAGTCAAGACTACGAGCAGTACTTC.

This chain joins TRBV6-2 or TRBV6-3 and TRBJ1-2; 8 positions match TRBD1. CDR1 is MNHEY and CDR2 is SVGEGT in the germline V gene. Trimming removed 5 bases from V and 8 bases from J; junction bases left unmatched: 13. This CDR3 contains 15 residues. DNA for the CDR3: TGTGCCAGCAGTCTAGACAGGGGCCTTGATCGCGGCTACACCTTC. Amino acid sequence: CASSLDRGLDRGYTF.

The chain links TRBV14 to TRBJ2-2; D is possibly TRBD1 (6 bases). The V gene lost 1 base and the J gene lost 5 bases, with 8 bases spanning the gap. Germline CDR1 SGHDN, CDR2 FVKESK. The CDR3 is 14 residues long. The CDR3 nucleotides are TGTGCCAGCAGCCAAGTAAGGGGGACCGGGGAGCTGTTTTTT. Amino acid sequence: CASSQVRGTGELFF.